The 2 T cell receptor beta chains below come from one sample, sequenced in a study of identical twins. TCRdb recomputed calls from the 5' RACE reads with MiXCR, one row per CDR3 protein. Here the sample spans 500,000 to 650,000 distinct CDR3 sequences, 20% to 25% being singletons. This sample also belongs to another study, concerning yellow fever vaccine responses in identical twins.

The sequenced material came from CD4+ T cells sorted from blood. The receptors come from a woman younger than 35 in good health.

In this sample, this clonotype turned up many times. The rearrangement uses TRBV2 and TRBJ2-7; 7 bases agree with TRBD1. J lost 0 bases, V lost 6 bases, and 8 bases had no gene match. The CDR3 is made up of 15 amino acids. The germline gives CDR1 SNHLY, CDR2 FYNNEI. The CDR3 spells CASRKDRSHSYEQYF. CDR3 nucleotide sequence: TGTGCCAGCAGAAAGGACAGGTCCCACTCCTACGAGCAGTACTTC.

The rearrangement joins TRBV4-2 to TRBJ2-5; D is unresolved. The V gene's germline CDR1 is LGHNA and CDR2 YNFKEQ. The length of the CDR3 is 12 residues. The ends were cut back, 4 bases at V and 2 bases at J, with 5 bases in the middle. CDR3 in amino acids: CASSRDQETQYF. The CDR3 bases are TGTGCCAGCAGCCGGGATCAAGAGACCCAGTACTTC.